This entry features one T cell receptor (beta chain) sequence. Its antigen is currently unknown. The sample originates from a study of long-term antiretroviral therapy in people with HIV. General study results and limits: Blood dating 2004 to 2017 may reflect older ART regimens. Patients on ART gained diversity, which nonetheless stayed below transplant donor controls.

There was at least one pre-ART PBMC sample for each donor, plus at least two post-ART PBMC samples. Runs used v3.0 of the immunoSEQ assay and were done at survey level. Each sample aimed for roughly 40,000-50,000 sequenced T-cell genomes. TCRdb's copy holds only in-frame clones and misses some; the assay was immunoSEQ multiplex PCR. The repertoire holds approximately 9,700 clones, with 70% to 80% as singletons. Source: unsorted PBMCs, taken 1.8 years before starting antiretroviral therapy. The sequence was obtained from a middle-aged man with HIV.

CDR3 coding DNA: TGTGCCACCAGGGGGGGAAGGTCACCCCTCCACTTT. This sequence encodes CATRGGRSPLHF. This sequence joins TRBV15 and TRBJ1-6, with D possibly being TRBD1 (5 bases). Trimming took off 6 bases at V and 10 bases at J, with 10 bases between the two ends. Germline loops: CDR1 LNHNV, CDR2 YYDKDF (reference sequence). The CDR3 is 12 amino acids.